One sample yielded the 15 T cell receptor beta chains listed below, sequenced in a study of blood T cell repertoires in COVID-19 (TCRdb year 2020). Receptors were amplified or captured by the immunoSEQ multiplex PCR assay. The immuneACCESS repertoire file appears here via TCRdb, limited to in-frame rearrangements. These files lack a portion of the clones; in checked studies, under half of the deficit traces to unresolved V genes, and the cause of the others is not known. The sample has some 430,000 clones on record, less than 95% of them singletons. 0.6% of the sample lies in the top ten. What was sequenced was PBMCs or T cells enriched from blood (not recorded which). The receptors derive from a man between 18 and 35 years old who had recovered from COVID-19.

This chain uses TRBV5-1 with TRBJ2-1, with 9 bases matching TRBD2. After removal of 4 bases from V and 7 bases from J, the junction contained 12 bases not matched to a gene. Per germline, CDR1 SGHRS and CDR2 YFSETQ. The CDR3 runs 16 residues. The CDR3 bases are TGCGCCAGCAGCCTGACTAGCGGCCCTATCTCGAATGAGCAGTTCTTC. Encoded protein: CASSLTSGPISNEQFF.

The J gene is TRBJ1-2, the V gene TRBV29-1; D remains unclear. CDR1 and CDR2 (germline): SQVTM, ANQGSEA. V was cut by 1 base and J by 4 bases, with 7 bases left in between. This CDR3 is built from 12 residues. The CDR3 DNA sequence: TGCAGCGTTGAAGCCAGATTCTATGGCTACACCTTC. Translating it yields CSVEARFYGYTF.

The genes are TRBV4-1 and TRBJ1-1; weak D call: TRBD1 (6 bases). CDR1 is MGHRA and CDR2 is YSYEKL in the germline V gene. The ends were cut back, 4 bases at V and 1 base at J, with 13 bases in the middle. This CDR3 is built from 15 residues. In nucleotides, the CDR3 is TGCGCCAGCAGCCTAAGAGAACAGGGGAACACTGAAGCTTTCTTT. The encoded protein is CASSLREQGNTEAFF.

The DNA for the CDR3 is TGTGCCAGCAGCGGGGGACAGGGGGTGGGCACTGAAGCTTTCTTT. Protein: CASSGGQGVGTEAFF. V usage is TRBV5-4 and J usage is TRBJ1-1; 11 nucleotides match TRBD1. Germline V CDR1 and CDR2: SGHNT, YYREEE (reference sequence). Unmatched junction bases numbered 6, after V lost 4 bases and J lost 4 bases. The CDR3 is 15 residues long.

The chain uses TRBV10-3 and TRBJ1-1, with TRBD1 as a possible D gene (5 bases). The germline V gene encodes CDR1 ENHRY and CDR2 SYGVKD. The germline V and J ends were trimmed by 2 bases and 11 bases, with 18 bases remaining between them. The CDR3 runs to 14 residues. CDR3 DNA: TGTGCCATCAGTGAGACGGCAGGGCCCCCTAGGGCTTTCTTT. Its translation: CAISETAGPPRAFF.

The chain is built from TRBV2 and TRBJ1-1; the D gene is possibly TRBD1 (5 bases). Germline V gene lookup returns CDR1 SNHLY and CDR2 FYNNEI. The V and J ends lost 5 bases and 1 base respectively, with 14 bases between them. CDR3 length equals 15 residues. The CDR3 here is CASSSPGGSNTEAFF. The CDR3 DNA reads as TGTGCCAGCAGTTCCCCGGGGGGATCGAACACTGAAGCTTTCTTT.

V and J are TRBV4-2 and TRBJ2-1; TRBD2 might be the D (5 bases). Germline V gene data show CDR1 as LGHNA and CDR2 as YNFKEQ. The V gene lost 0 bases and the J gene lost 4 bases, with 13 bases spanning the gap. This CDR3 comprises 16 residues. This CDR3 reads CASSQEGFGIYNEQFF. The CDR3 DNA reads TGTGCCAGCAGCCAAGAGGGATTCGGGATTTACAATGAGCAGTTCTTC.

In its sample, this clone was seen once. The CDR3 DNA sequence: TGCGCCAGCAGCTTGGAAAGTAGGACACACAATGAGCAGTTCTTC. It codes for CASSLESRTHNEQFF. The rearrangement joins TRBV5-1 to TRBJ2-1, with D tentatively TRBD1 (5 bases). Trimming pared 0 bases from V and 5 bases from J, leaving 12 bases between. Germline V CDR1 and CDR2: SGHRS, YFSETQ. The CDR3 totals 15 residues.

This clone was seen a handful of times. The CDR3 sequence: CASSELPARVGSGNTIYF. The CDR3 coding sequence is TGTGCCAGCAGCGAGCTTCCGGCGAGGGTAGGGTCTGGAAACACCATATATTTT. The chain uses TRBV3-1 (or the pseudogene TRBV3-2) and TRBJ1-3; unclear D gene. V was pared by 5 bases and J by 1 base, with 21 bases between. The CDR3 runs 18 residues. Germline CDR1 reads LGHDT; CDR2 reads YNNKEL (reference sequence).

V is TRBV3-1 (or the pseudogene TRBV3-2) and J is TRBJ2-1; 7 bases are a match to TRBD2. The CDR3 contains 15 residues. J lost 2 bases, V lost 3 bases, and 4 bases had no gene match. In germline, CDR1 is LGHDT, CDR2 YNNKEL (reference sequence). CDR3 residues: CASSQTSLTYNEQFF. The CDR3 DNA sequence: TGTGCCAGCAGCCAGACTAGCCTCACCTACAATGAGCAGTTCTTC.

This chain joins TRBV28 and TRBJ1-5; D is ambiguous. Deletions cut 4 bases from V and 2 bases from J, with 9 bases between. CDR1 is MDHEN, CDR2 SYDVKM, per germline. This CDR3 has 14 amino acids. The CDR3 loop reads CASSYPLGNQPQHF. In nucleotides, the CDR3 is TGTGCCAGCAGTTATCCCCTAGGCAATCAGCCCCAGCATTTT.

This chain uses TRBV7-3 with TRBJ2-1; no clear D. Germline V gene data show CDR1 as SGHTA and CDR2 as FQGTGA. V lost 4 bases to trimming and J lost 0 bases, with 10 bases between them. There are 15 residues in the CDR3. The CDR3 DNA sequence: TGTGCCAGCAGCTCACAGTCGAGCTCCTACAATGAGCAGTTCTTC. Translated, it gives CASSSQSSSYNEQFF.

The CDR3, as DNA: TGTGCCAGCAGCCTATATCACCCGGCCTACGAGCAGTACTTC. Translated: CASSLYHPAYEQYF. This chain connects TRBV11-3 to TRBJ2-7, with D hard to call. The CDR3 covers 14 residues. Germline assignment: CDR1 SGHNT and CDR2 YENEEA. Trimming pared 5 bases from V and 2 bases from J, leaving 13 bases between.

This sequence joins TRBV4-1 and TRBJ1-1; D uncertain. The CDR3 runs to 15 residues. Deletions cut 1 base from V and 1 base from J, with 10 bases between. Germline V gene lookup returns CDR1 MGHRA and CDR2 YSYEKL. The CDR3 sequence: CASSQGQSANTEAFF. CDR3 sequence (DNA): TGCGCCAGCAGCCAAGGACAATCGGCGAACACTGAAGCTTTCTTT.

Worth noting for this clone: This same CDR3 is encoded by further DNA sequences in the sample. The chain carries TRBV3-1 (or the pseudogene TRBV3-2) and TRBJ1-3; tentative D call: TRBD1 (6 bases). This CDR3 comprises 14 residues. Germline lookup yields CDR1 LGHDT and CDR2 YNNKEL (reference sequence). V lost 1 base to trimming and J lost 4 bases, with 8 bases between them. This CDR3 reads CASSQGTAGNTIYF. The DNA of the CDR3 is TGTGCCAGCAGCCAAGGGACAGCCGGAAACACCATATATTTT.